These 26 T cell receptor beta chains were all obtained from the same sample, sequenced in a study of T-cell memory formation after mild COVID-19. TCRdb recomputed calls from the 5' RACE reads with MiXCR, one row per CDR3 protein. Found here are fewer than 400,000 distinct CDR3 sequences, 15% to 20% of them singletons; the top ten hold roughly a fifth. Sequenced material: PBMCs or a T cell subset sorted from them (not recorded which). Source of these receptors: a young man who had mild COVID-19 (a few samples of this study predate the infection). Cell type and time point are not known.

This clonotype has ten or more counts. The CDR3 region is CASKTGTAGNTIYF. CDR3 DNA: TGTGCCAGTAAAACCGGGACAGCTGGAAACACCATATATTTT. The genes are TRBV27 and TRBJ1-3; 7 nucleotides line up with TRBD1. V was pared by 9 bases and J by 2 bases, with 7 bases of the junction left unmatched. CDR3 length equals 14 residues. Per germline, CDR1 MNHEY and CDR2 SMNVEV (reference sequence).

The CDR3: CAPHGFATNEKLFF. The CDR3 DNA reads as TGTGCCCCGCATGGGTTTGCAACTAATGAAAAACTGTTTTTT. The V and J genes are TRBV12-3 or TRBV12-4 and TRBJ1-4; no clear D gene. CDR3 length: 14 residues. The ends were cut back, 11 bases at V and 0 bases at J, with 13 bases in the middle.

The chain couples TRBV5-1 to TRBJ2-1; 8 bases agree with TRBD2. The CDR3 runs to 12 residues. V shed 10 bases, J shed 5 bases, and the junction held 5 bases outside the gene matches. Germline-derived CDR1 and CDR2 are SGHRS and YFSETQ. The chain's CDR3 is CACGGSNNEQFF. The DNA for the CDR3 is TGCGCCTGCGGGGGGTCAAACAATGAGCAGTTCTTC.

The chain combines TRBV12-3 or TRBV12-4 with TRBJ2-1; 8 bases agree with TRBD1. The CDR3 loop spans 15 amino acids. The ends lost 5 bases at V and 13 bases at J; junction bases unmatched: 16. CDR3 DNA: TGTGCCAGCAGTACCCCGGGACAGGATGGATTTAGTCAGTTCTTC. As protein: CASSTPGQDGFSQFF.

The rearrangement joins TRBV20-1 to TRBJ1-2; 7 nucleotides match TRBD1. The germline V gene encodes CDR1 DFQATT and CDR2 SNEGSKA (reference sequence). The CDR3 has 14 amino acids. After removal of 5 bases from V and 4 bases from J, the junction contained 10 bases not matched to a gene. CDR3 DNA sequence: TGCAGTGCTTCCACCCAAACAGGGGCCTATGGCTACACCTTC. Protein product: CSASTQTGAYGYTF.

The J gene is TRBJ2-7, the V gene TRBV4-3; no clear D gene. There are 14 residues in the CDR3. V was cut by 0 bases and J by 5 bases, with 11 bases left in between. Germline V gene data show CDR1 as LGHNA and CDR2 as YSLEER. The CDR3 here is CASSQEEPSHEQYV. The DNA for the CDR3 is TGCGCCAGCAGCCAAGAAGAGCCCAGCCACGAGCAGTACGTC.

The chain uses TRBV11-2 and TRBJ1-2, with a possible D match to TRBD1 (5 bases). V was trimmed by 4 bases and J by 8 bases, leaving 14 bases between them. The CDR3 consists of 13 residues. Per germline, CDR1 SGHAT and CDR2 FQNNGV. CDR3 amino acids: CASSSPRVPGYTF. The CDR3 coding sequence is TGTGCCAGCAGCTCACCCAGGGTTCCCGGCTACACCTTC.

The chain employs TRBV7-2 and TRBJ1-2; D perhaps matches TRBD1 (5 bases). V was shortened by 5 bases and J by 0 bases, with 19 bases between the two germline ends. Per the germline V gene, CDR1 is SGHTA and CDR2 is FQGNSA. The CDR3 runs 17 residues. CDR3 in amino acids: CASSPRGPGEANYGYTF. CDR3 bases: TGTGCCAGCAGCCCGAGGGGACCGGGGGAGGCTAACTATGGCTACACCTTC.

This chain links TRBV9 with TRBJ2-2; TRBD1 aligns across 10 bases. CDR1 is SGDLS and CDR2 is YYNGEE in the germline V gene. Unmatched junction bases numbered 3, after V lost 2 bases and J lost 5 bases. The CDR3 runs 15 residues. The CDR3 bases are TGTGCCAGCAGCGTGCGACAGGGGGCGACCGGGGAGCTGTTTTTT. Protein sequence: CASSVRQGATGELFF.

This chain uses TRBV21-1 with TRBJ2-5; the D call in the table, TRBD1, was not verified against the DNA. TRBV21-1 is termed a pseudogene. The CDR3 is 14 amino acids. This CDR3 reads CASSRYRGGETQYF. The CDR3 DNA reads as TGTGCCAGCAGCCGCTACAGGGGAGGAGAGACCCAGTACTTC.

Only a few counts were recorded for this clonotype. The CDR3 here is CATSDPQGGSTDTQYF. CDR3 sequence (DNA): TGTGCCACCAGTGATCCGCAGGGCGGGAGCACAGATACGCAGTATTTT. The chain joins TRBV24-1 to TRBJ2-3; D possibly matches TRBD1 or TRBD2 (5 bases each). The CDR3 has 16 amino acids. V lost 3 bases to trimming and J lost 0 bases, with 12 bases between them. The germline V gene encodes CDR1 KGHDR and CDR2 SFDVKD.

This clonotype was recorded a few times. The rearrangement uses TRBV7-6 and TRBJ2-7; possible D gene TRBD2, 6 bases. The length of the CDR3 is 13 residues. CDR1 and CDR2 from the germline V gene are SGHVS and FNYEAQ. Trimming pared 1 base from V and 9 bases from J, leaving 13 bases between. The CDR3, as DNA: TGTGCCAGCAGCTTAGGCGGGGAAAAGGGGCAGTACTTC. Translating gives CASSLGGEKGQYF. Looking up the rest from reference TRBV7-6 and TRBJ2-7 gives the full variable domain: GAGVSQSPRYKVTKRGQDVALRCDPISGHVSLYWYRQALGQGPEFLTYFNYEAQQDKSGLPNDRFSAERPEGSISTLTIQRTEQRDSAMYRCASSLGGEKGQYFGPGTRLTVT.

The rearrangement links TRBV6-2 or TRBV6-3 to TRBJ1-4; D uncertain. The CDR3 length is 15 residues. Trimming cost V 2 bases and J 6 bases, with 13 bases left between them. The germline CDR1 and CDR2 sequences are MNHEY and SVGEGT. For the CDR3, the DNA is TGTGCCAGCAGTTACCCGGCAGCGGTCGATGAAAAACTGTTTTTT. Its protein is CASSYPAAVDEKLFF.

The rearrangement joins TRBV28 to TRBJ2-5; D unclear. This CDR3 is 15 amino acids long. Deletions cut 3 bases from V and 4 bases from J, with 15 bases between. CDR1 is MDHEN and CDR2 is SYDVKM in the germline V gene. The CDR3 protein is CASSFGRSYRETQYF. In DNA form, the CDR3 reads TGTGCCAGCAGTTTCGGCAGAAGCTATCGAGAGACCCAGTACTTC.

The V call is TRBV5-1, the J call TRBJ2-1; a possible D gene is TRBD2 (6 bases). V was trimmed by 4 bases and J by 5 bases, leaving 13 bases between them. The germline CDR1 and CDR2 sequences are SGHRS and YFSETQ. The CDR3 runs 14 residues. The CDR3 nucleotides read TGCGCCAGCAGCCACGGGACTGGTGACAATGAGCAGTTCTTC. Encoded protein: CASSHGTGDNEQFF.

This clonotype was seen at least ten times. This chain links TRBV7-3 with TRBJ2-5; 8 nucleotides match TRBD2. Germline CDR1 and CDR2: SGHTA and FQGTGA. Trimming removed 3 bases from V and 5 bases from J; junction bases left unmatched: 8. The CDR3 has 15 residues. This CDR3 is CASSFQSGGSETQYF. DNA of the CDR3: TGTGCCAGCAGCTTTCAGAGCGGGGGAAGTGAGACCCAGTACTTC.

This clonotype was detected a few times. The chain couples TRBV7-9 to TRBJ1-2; D unclear. V lost 4 bases and J 4 bases, leaving 19 bases between the germline ends. CDR1 is SEHNR, CDR2 FQNEAQ, per germline (reference sequence). The CDR3 is made up of 16 amino acids. This CDR3 reads CASSSTRTASTYGYTF. The CDR3 DNA reads as TGTGCCAGCAGCTCTACTCGGACGGCCAGCACCTATGGCTACACCTTC.

This clonotype has ten or more counts. The chain carries TRBV6-5 and TRBJ1-1; the D is unclear. The CDR3 is 17 residues long. The germline gives CDR1 MNHEY, CDR2 SVGAGI. V lost 0 bases, J lost 4 bases, and 18 bases lay in between. Here the CDR3 DNA reads TGTGCCAGCAGTTACTCGTATTCGGGGATCGGTGGCACTGAAGCTTTCTTT. Translated, it gives CASSYSYSGIGGTEAFF.

This clonotype was seen a few times. The chain couples TRBV29-1 to TRBJ1-2, with 7 bases identical to TRBD1. Trimming removed 5 bases from V and 1 base from J; junction bases left unmatched: 1. The CDR3 has 12 residues. The germline V gene has CDR1 SQVTM and CDR2 ANQGSEA. CDR3 loop: CSVRDSNYGYTF. The CDR3 DNA reads as TGCAGCGTTCGGGACAGTAACTATGGCTACACCTTC.

J is TRBJ2-7 and V is TRBV27; D is unclear. CDR1 MNHEY and CDR2 SMNVEV come from the germline V gene (reference sequence). V lost 7 bases and J 6 bases, leaving 19 bases between the germline ends. The CDR3 has 14 residues. In DNA, the CDR3 is TGTGCCAGCACCTCCCGGTTGGGGATTGGCGAGCAGTACGTC. Translating gives CASTSRLGIGEQYV.

In DNA form, the CDR3 reads TGTGCCAGCAGCACCCCGCCGAGTTATACGCAGTATTTT. Amino acid sequence: CASSTPPSYTQYF. The gene calls are TRBV7-6 and TRBJ2-3; D not certain. V lost 5 bases, J lost 7 bases, and 13 bases lay in between. Germline CDR1 SGHVS, CDR2 FNYEAQ. This CDR3 has 13 amino acids.

There are a few counts of this clonotype. The J gene is TRBJ1-2, the V gene TRBV3-2; the table's D call, TRBD1, was not checked against the DNA. TRBV3-2 is marked as a pseudogene. The CDR3 length is 15 residues. CDR3 sequence (DNA): TGTGCCAGCAGCCAAGACCAGGGCGGTGGCTATGGCTACACCTTC. As protein: CASSQDQGGGYGYTF.

This clonotype turned up a few times. This chain links TRBV2 with TRBJ2-3; D gene uncertain. Trimming shortened V by 4 bases and J by 0 bases, and 8 bases separated the two germline ends. This CDR3 has 14 amino acids. CDR1 and CDR2 (germline): SNHLY, FYNNEI. CDR3 in DNA: TGTGCCAGCAGTGGCGTCGGCAGCACAGATACGCAGTATTTT. Protein product: CASSGVGSTDTQYF.

The table lists this clonotype with a count of one. The chain joins TRBV6-2 or TRBV6-3 to TRBJ2-1, with 8 nucleotides matching TRBD2. V gave up 6 bases and J gave up 9 bases; unmatched junction bases: 10. This CDR3 spans 14 amino acids. Germline V CDR1 and CDR2: MNHEY, SVGEGT. The CDR3 DNA reads as TGTGCCAGCAGGACCTTCGGGGGGGAGGGTGAGCAGTTCTTC. Its protein product is CASRTFGGEGEQFF.

This clonotype has just a few counts. The chain carries TRBV5-1 and TRBJ1-2, with 10 bases that match TRBD1. The CDR3 consists of 17 residues. Germline V gene data show CDR1 as SGHRS and CDR2 as YFSETQ. The V and J ends lost 0 bases and 0 bases, in that order; junction bases with no gene match: 5. The CDR3 here is CASSLVTGGISNYGYTF. The CDR3 nucleotides read TGCGCCAGCAGCTTGGTGACAGGGGGCATCTCTAACTATGGCTACACCTTC.

There are a few counts of this clonotype. This chain links TRBV7-9 with TRBJ1-4; D might be TRBD1 (6 bases). The CDR3 consists of 13 residues. CDR1 and CDR2 from the germline V gene are SEHNR and FQNEAQ (reference sequence). Deletions cut 6 bases from V and 12 bases from J, with 17 bases between. In nucleotides, the CDR3 is TGTGCCAGCAGGGACGGGACAAAGAGAGAACTGTTTTTT. Translating gives CASRDGTKRELFF.